There are a few counts of the clone carrying this TCR beta chain. No antigen is known for it. The sample originates from a study of beta chain features in type 1 diabetes. The study, taken as a whole, reports: The similarity of naive, central memory and Treg TCRB repertoires appeared greater among patients than among healthy donors. The study found fewer insertions and more deletions at VDJ junctions in type 1 diabetes patients. When Type 1 diabetes patients were examined, their TCRB CDR3s proved moderately but significantly shorter in all four CD4+ subsets.

Germline CDR1 and CDR2: KGHSH and LQKENI. The germline V and J ends were trimmed by 0 bases and 3 bases, with 8 bases remaining between them. CDR3 length equals 14 residues. Investigators reverse transcribed all isolated RNA, so they sequenced expressed TCRB transcripts. Repertoires were generated with immunoSEQ multiplex PCR, while TCRdb's copy carries only in-frame clones and drops some. The sample carries 350,000 to 450,000 clones, 11% to 15% recorded once. The sample consisted of naive CD4+ T cells from blood. The sequence derives from a young man in good health. The chain carries TRBV18 and TRBJ2-5, with a tentative D call TRBD1 (5 bases). CDR3 region: CASSPPGREETQYF. Here the CDR3 DNA reads TGTGCCAGCTCACCACCGGGCAGGGAAGAGACCCAGTACTTC.